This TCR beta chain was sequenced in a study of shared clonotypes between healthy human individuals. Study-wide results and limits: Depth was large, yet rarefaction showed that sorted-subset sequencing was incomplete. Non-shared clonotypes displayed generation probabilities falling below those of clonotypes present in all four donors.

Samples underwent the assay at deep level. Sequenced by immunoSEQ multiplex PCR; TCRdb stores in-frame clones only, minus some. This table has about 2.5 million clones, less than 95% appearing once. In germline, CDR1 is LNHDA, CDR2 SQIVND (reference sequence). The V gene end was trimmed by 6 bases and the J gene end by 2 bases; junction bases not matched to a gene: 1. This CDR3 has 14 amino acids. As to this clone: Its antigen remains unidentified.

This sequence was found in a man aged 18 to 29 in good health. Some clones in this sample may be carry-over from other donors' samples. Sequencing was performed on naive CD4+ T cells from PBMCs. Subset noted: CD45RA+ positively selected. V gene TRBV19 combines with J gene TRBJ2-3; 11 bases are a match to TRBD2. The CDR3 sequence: CASRTSGATDTQYF. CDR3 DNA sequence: TGTGCCAGTAGGACTAGCGGGGCCACAGATACGCAGTATTTT.